The entry below gives a single T cell receptor beta chain sequence along with its context. Libraries were prepared by immunoSEQ multiplex PCR; TCRdb keeps only in-frame clonotypes and omits some of them. The sample lists about 64,000 clones; roughly 84% were seen once. This sample was taken from a study of OX40 agonist ivuxolimab in advanced cancers. Study summary: Dose-escalation patients were diagnosed with hepatocellular carcinoma, melanoma, renal cell cancer or head and neck cancer.

Between the trimmed V and J ends, which lost 3 bases and 1 base, there was a span of 9 bases. Per germline, CDR1 ENHRY and CDR2 SYGVKD. The CDR3 is 15 residues long. V is TRBV10-3 and J is TRBJ1-4; D call uncertain. This sequence originates from an adult with an advanced solid tumor such as melanoma, head and neck, liver or kidney cancer. The sample was CD4+ or CD8+ T cells sorted from blood, taken in a trial of the OX40 agonist ivuxolimab. CDR3 in amino acids: CAISDREGTNEKLFF. For the CDR3, the DNA is TGTGCCATCAGTGACCGGGAGGGAACTAATGAAAAACTGTTTTTT.